This T cell receptor (beta chain) derives from a study of response to subunit inactivated influenza vaccine. The study, taken as a whole, reports: Only a handful of new T cells, the authors suggested, are recruited with each seasonal influenza vaccination.

CDR3 length equals 13 residues. Trimming cost V 11 bases and J 0 bases, with 13 bases left between them. Looked up from germline, CDR1 is SNHLY and CDR2 is FYNNEI. With respect to this clonotype: Its antigen remains unidentified.

TCRdb re-called the RT-PCR reads with MiXCR, one entry per CDR3 protein. Of approximately 520,000 distinct CDR3 sequences listed, approximately 15% are singletons. This receptor was taken from a man aged 45 to 70 who received an inactivated influenza vaccine. Sequencing used CD4+ T cells sorted from PBMCs, obtained roughly 24 months after vaccination. V is TRBV2 and J is TRBJ1-1; the D gene is possibly TRBD1 (6 bases). The CDR3 DNA reads TGTGCCTCCGGGGGACAAATGAACACTGAAGCTTTCTTT. Translation: CASGGQMNTEAFF. The entire variable domain, with the rest obtained from reference TRBV2 and TRBJ1-1, is as follows: EPEVTQTPSHQVTQMGQEVILRCVPISNHLYFYWYRQILGQKVEFLVSFYNNEISEKSEIFDDQFSVERPDGSNFTLKIRSTKLEDSAMYFCASGGQMNTEAFFGQGTRLTVV.